This T cell receptor (beta chain) appears in the sequencing data of a study of shared clonotypes between healthy human individuals. Study results and caveats: Around 5% of naive CD4 clonotypes were common to a handful of donors.

A word on this clone: Its specificity is not known.

The authors' processing: Because ImmunoSEQ provided only junction sequences with no quality scores, the filtering differed. Repertoires were generated with immunoSEQ multiplex PCR, while TCRdb's copy carries only in-frame clones and drops some. Clone size and V and J calls were adopted from that table, with D and trimming inferred from the DNA. The repertoire holds about 1,500,000 clones, with approximately 96% as singletons. The CDR3 sequence is 17 residues long. V lost 3 bases and J lost 1; bases outside the gene matches: 8. The germline V gene encodes CDR1 SGHRS and CDR2 YFSETQ. This TCR derives from a man aged 25-40 years in good health. The chain uses TRBV5-1 and TRBJ2-2, with 8 positions matching TRBD1. Sequenced material: naive CD4+ T cells sorted from blood. The sample's subset: CD45RA+ positively selected. CDR3 sequence (DNA): TGCGCCAGCAGCTCAATTACCGGGACAGGGAACACCGGGGAGCTGTTTTTT. It translates to CASSSITGTGNTGELFF.